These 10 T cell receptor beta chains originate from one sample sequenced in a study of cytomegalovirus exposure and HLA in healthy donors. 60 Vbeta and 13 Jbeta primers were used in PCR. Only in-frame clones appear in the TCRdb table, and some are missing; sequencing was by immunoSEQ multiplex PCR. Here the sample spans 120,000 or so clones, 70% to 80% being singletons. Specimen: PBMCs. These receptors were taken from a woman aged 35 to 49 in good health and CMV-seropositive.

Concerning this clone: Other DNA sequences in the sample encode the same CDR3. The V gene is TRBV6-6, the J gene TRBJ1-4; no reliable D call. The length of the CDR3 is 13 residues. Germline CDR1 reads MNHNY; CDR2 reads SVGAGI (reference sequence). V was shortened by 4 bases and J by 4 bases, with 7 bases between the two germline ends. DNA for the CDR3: TGTGCCAGCAGTTTGACTAATAATGAAAAACTGTTTTTT. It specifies CASSLTNNEKLFF.

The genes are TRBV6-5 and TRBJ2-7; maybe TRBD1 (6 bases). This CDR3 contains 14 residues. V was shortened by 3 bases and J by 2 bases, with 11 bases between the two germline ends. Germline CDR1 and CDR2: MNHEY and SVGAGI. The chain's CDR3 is CASSYGTTAYEQYF. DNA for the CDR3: TGTGCCAGCAGTTATGGGACAACAGCCTACGAGCAGTACTTC.

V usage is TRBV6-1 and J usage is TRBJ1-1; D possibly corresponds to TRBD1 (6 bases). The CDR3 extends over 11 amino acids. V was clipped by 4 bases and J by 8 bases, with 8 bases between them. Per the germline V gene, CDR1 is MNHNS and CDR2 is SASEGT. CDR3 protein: CASSGGQEAFF. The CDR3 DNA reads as TGTGCCAGCAGTGGGGGACAAGAAGCTTTCTTT.

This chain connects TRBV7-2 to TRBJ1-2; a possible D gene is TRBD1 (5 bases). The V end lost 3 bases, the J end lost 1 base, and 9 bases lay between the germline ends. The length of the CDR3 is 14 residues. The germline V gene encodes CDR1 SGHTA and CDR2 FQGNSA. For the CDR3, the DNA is TGTGCCAGCAGCTTGGTGACAGATAACTATGGCTACACCTTC. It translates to CASSLVTDNYGYTF.

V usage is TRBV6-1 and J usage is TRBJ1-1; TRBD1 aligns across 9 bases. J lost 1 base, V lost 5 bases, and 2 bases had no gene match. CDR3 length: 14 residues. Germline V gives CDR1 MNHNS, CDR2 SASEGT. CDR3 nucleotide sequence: TGTGCCAGCAGTAAGGGACAGGGGAACACTGAAGCTTTCTTT. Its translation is CASSKGQGNTEAFF.

CDR3 protein: CASSIGTGGGGLQQYF. The CDR3 DNA sequence: TGTGCCAGTAGTATTGGTACAGGGGGCGGTGGGTTACAGCAGTACTTC. The rearrangement uses TRBV19 and TRBJ2-7; 9 bases line up with TRBD1. Per the germline V gene, CDR1 is LNHDA and CDR2 is SQIVND (reference sequence). The CDR3 is made up of 16 amino acids. Unmatched junction bases numbered 14, after V lost 3 bases and J lost 8 bases.

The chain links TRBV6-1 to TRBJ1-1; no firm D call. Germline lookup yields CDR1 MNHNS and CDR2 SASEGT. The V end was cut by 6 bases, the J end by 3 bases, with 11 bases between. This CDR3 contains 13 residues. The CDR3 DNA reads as TGTGCCAGCAGAGATGACTTGGACACTGAAGCTTTCTTT. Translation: CASRDDLDTEAFF.

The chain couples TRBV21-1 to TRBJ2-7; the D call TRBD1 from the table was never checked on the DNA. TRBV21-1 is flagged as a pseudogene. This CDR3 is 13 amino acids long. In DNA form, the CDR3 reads TGTGCCAATCCACCGGGACAGCCCTACGAGCAGTACTTC. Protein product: CANPPGQPYEQYF.

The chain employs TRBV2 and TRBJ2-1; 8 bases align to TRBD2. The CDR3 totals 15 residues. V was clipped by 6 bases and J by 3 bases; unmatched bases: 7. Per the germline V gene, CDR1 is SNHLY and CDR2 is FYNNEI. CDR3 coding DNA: TGTGCCAGCAGAGGGGGACTAGAGGGCTACAATGAGCAGTTCTTC. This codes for CASRGGLEGYNEQFF.

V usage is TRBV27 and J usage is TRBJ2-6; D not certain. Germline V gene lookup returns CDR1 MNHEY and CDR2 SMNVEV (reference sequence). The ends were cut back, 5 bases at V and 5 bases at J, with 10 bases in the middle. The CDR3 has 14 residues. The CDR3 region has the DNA TGTGCCAGCAGTCTCTCCAACAGGGCCAACGTCCTGACTTTC. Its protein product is CASSLSNRANVLTF.